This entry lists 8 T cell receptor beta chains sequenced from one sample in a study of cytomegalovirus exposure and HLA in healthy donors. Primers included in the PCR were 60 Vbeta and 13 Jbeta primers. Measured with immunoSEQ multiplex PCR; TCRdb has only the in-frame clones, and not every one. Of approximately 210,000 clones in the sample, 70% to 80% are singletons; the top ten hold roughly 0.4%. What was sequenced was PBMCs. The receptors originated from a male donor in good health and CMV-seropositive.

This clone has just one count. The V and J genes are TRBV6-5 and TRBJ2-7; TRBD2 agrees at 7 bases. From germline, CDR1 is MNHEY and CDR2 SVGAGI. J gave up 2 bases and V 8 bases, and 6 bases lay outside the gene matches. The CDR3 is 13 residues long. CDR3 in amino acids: CASLGGLTYEQYF. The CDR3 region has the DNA TGTGCCAGCCTCGGGGGGTTAACCTACGAGCAGTACTTC.

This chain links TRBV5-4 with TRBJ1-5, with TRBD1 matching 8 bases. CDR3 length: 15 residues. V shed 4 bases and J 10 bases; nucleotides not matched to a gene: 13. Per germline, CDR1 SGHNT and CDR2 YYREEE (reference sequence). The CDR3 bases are TGTGCCAGCAGCCTTTCCCCGGGACAGGCCCATCCCCAGCATTTT. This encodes CASSLSPGQAHPQHF.

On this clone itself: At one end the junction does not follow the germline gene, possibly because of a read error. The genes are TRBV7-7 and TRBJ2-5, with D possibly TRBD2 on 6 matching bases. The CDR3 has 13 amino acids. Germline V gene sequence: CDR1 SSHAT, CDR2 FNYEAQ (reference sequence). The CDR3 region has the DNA TGTGCTAGCAGCCCGACTAGGGCGGTGGCCCAGTACTTC. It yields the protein CASSPTRAVAQYF. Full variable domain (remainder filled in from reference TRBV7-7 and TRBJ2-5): GAGVSQSPRYKVTKRGQDVTLRCDPISSHATLYWYQQALGQGPEFLTYFNYEAQPDKSGLPSDRFSAERPEGSISTLTIQRTEQRDSAMYRCASSPTRAVAQYFGPGTRLLVL.

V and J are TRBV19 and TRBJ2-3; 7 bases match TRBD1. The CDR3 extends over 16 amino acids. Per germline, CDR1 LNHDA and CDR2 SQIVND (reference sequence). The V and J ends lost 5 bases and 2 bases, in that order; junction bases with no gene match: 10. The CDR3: CASSAKQGTATDTQYF. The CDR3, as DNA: TGTGCCAGTAGTGCCAAACAGGGGACGGCCACAGATACGCAGTATTTT.

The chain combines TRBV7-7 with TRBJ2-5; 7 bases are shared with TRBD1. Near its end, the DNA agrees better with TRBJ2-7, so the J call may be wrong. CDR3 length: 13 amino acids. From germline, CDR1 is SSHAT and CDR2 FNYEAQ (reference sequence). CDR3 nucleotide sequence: TGTGCCAGCAGCCCAGACAGGGAACACGAGCAGTACTTC. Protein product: CASSPDREHEQYF.

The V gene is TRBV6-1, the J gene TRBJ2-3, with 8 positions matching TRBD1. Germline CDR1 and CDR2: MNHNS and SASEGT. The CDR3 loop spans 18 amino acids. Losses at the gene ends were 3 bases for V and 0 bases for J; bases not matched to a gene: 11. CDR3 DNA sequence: TGTGCCAGCAGTGATAGACAGGGGTCCCACCGTAGCACAGATACGCAGTATTTT. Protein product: CASSDRQGSHRSTDTQYF.

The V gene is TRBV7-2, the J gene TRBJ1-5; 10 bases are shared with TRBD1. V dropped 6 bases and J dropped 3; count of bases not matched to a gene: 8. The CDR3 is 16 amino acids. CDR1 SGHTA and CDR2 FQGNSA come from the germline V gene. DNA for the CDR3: TGTGCCAGCAGTTCCGGACAGGGGGGAATCAATCAGCCCCAGCATTTT. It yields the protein CASSSGQGGINQPQHF.

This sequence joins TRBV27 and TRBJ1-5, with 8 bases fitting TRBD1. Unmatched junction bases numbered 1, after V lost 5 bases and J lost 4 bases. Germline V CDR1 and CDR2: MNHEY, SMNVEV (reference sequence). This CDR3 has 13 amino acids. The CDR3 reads CASSRDRNQPQHF. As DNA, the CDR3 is TGTGCCAGCAGTAGGGACAGGAATCAGCCCCAGCATTTT.